This T cell receptor (beta chain) was documented in a study of blood T cell repertoires in COVID-19. Method: immunoSEQ multiplex PCR; TCRdb's copy keeps in-frame clones and lacks some. The repertoire holds 95,000 to 130,000 clones, with approximately 84% as singletons. CDR1 is MDHEN and CDR2 is SYDVKM in the germline V gene. This CDR3 is built from 15 residues. The V segment lost 11 bases and the J segment 6 bases; nucleotides outside the gene matches: 18. This chain links TRBV28 with TRBJ2-7; TRBD2 aligns across 8 bases. The TCR originated in a man in his 70s with active or convalescent COVID-19. Material for sequencing was peripheral blood. CDR3 nucleotide sequence: TGTGCCCTTGCGGGGGGCGGGGCCGGGGGGCGCGAGCAGTACTTC. Amino acids: CALAGGGAGGREQYF.